This T cell receptor (beta chain) was sequenced in a study of blood T cell repertoires in COVID-19. Background on the study: The United States, Italy and Spain provided the acute and convalescent COVID-19 samples. T cells, B-cell-depleted T cells, or PBMCs supplied cDNA or gDNA.

Original processing notes: Amplified reference gene primers provided the basis for estimating nucleated cell counts. The assay was immunoSEQ multiplex PCR, and TCRdb's table has in-frame clones only and misses some. D and trimming come from the DNA, and the V and J calls and clone size come from that table. The table lists about 320,000 clones, roughly 85% of them singletons. The CDR3 runs 15 residues. Germline loops: CDR1 SGDLS, CDR2 YYNGEE. V was shortened by 3 bases and J by 3 bases, with 16 bases between the two germline ends. This clone was observed once. The sample taken for sequencing was peripheral blood. The TCR originated in a human donor in a cohort sampled during active COVID-19. The chain couples TRBV9 to TRBJ2-7; D is possibly TRBD2 (6 bases). The CDR3 DNA reads as TGTGCCAGCAGCGAGAGTGGCGGGGTCCACTACGAGCAGTACTTC. It is translated as CASSESGGVHYEQYF.